The T cell receptor beta chain under discussion was sequenced for a study of blood T cell repertoires in COVID-19. Looking at the study overall: Sites across the United States, Italy and Spain contributed samples from acute and convalescent COVID-19.

Germline-derived CDR1 and CDR2 are MNHNY and SVGAGI (reference sequence). With 2 bases removed from V and 3 bases from J, the gap between germline ends came to 10 bases. This CDR3 contains 14 residues. Method: immunoSEQ multiplex PCR; TCRdb's copy keeps in-frame clones and lacks some. The table shows some 9,800 clones, with roughly nine tenths occurring only once. Sequenced: peripheral blood. The TCR originated in a man aged 55 to 69 with acute or convalescent COVID-19. This rearrangement joins TRBV6-6 to TRBJ1-2; unclear D gene. The DNA for the CDR3 is TGTGCCAGCAGTTACACGGGAGGTGACTATGGCTACACCTTC. Translating gives CASSYTGGDYGYTF.